The 23 T cell receptor beta chains reported below all come from one sample, sequenced in a study of T cells after somatic rescue of genetic block. Libraries were prepared by immunoSEQ multiplex PCR; TCRdb keeps only in-frame clonotypes and omits some of them. The sample records 70,000 to 85,000 clones, more than 75% being singletons. The sequencing input was peripheral blood mononuclear cells (PBMCs). The receptors stem from a man between 25 and 39 years old.

This sequence joins TRBV10-1 and TRBJ2-1, with D perhaps TRBD1 or TRBD2 (6 bases each). The CDR3 is 13 amino acids. Germline assignment: CDR1 WNHNN and CDR2 SYGVQD (reference sequence). The V end lost 8 bases, the J end lost 2 bases, and 10 bases lay between the germline ends. The DNA of the CDR3 is TGCGCCAGCGGCGGGACAACCTACAATGAGCAGTTCTTC. Its translation is CASGGTTYNEQFF.

The rearrangement joins TRBV5-1 to TRBJ2-5; tentatively, D is TRBD2 (6 bases). The CDR3 has 18 residues. Deletions cut 0 bases from V and 5 bases from J, with 23 bases between. Germline V gene lookup returns CDR1 SGHRS and CDR2 YFSETQ. CDR3 sequence (DNA): TGCGCCAGCAGCTTGGCCACGGGAGCAACTATAAGGGAGGAGACCCAGTACTTC. Residues: CASSLATGATIREETQYF.

The CDR3 region is CASTILRQAEQYF. The CDR3 region has the DNA TGTGCCAGCACCATACTTAGACAGGCAGAGCAGTACTTC. This rearrangement joins TRBV7-9 to TRBJ2-7, with D perhaps matching TRBD1 (6 bases). Between the trimmed V and J ends, which lost 7 bases and 7 bases, there was a span of 17 bases. This CDR3 has 13 residues. Germline V gene data show CDR1 as SEHNR and CDR2 as FQNEAQ (reference sequence).

The rearrangement uses TRBV27 and TRBJ1-5; D might be TRBD1 (6 bases). Germline assignment: CDR1 MNHEY and CDR2 SMNVEV (reference sequence). The CDR3 length is 13 residues. The ends were cut back, 4 bases at V and 5 bases at J, with 9 bases in the middle. DNA for the CDR3: TGTGCCAGCAGTTGGGGGGCGGATCAGCCCCAGCATTTT. Its translation is CASSWGADQPQHF.

The chain links TRBV6-1 to TRBJ2-7; D is tentatively TRBD1 or TRBD2 (6 bases each). V was trimmed by 8 bases and J by 0 bases, leaving 14 bases between them. Looked up from germline, CDR1 is MNHNS and CDR2 is SASEGT. This CDR3 is 14 amino acids long. The CDR3 protein is CASGGLGASYEQYF. The CDR3, as DNA: TGTGCCAGCGGGGGGTTGGGGGCCTCCTACGAGCAGTACTTC.

The chain is built from TRBV5-8 and TRBJ2-5, with 7 bases identical to TRBD1. Germline loops: CDR1 SGHTS, CDR2 YDEGEE. The CDR3 spans 14 residues. Unmatched junction bases numbered 4, after V lost 3 bases and J lost 2 bases. CDR3 DNA: TGTGCCAGCAGCTCACCGGGACAGCAAGAGACCCAGTACTTC. Translating gives CASSSPGQQETQYF. Full variable domain (remainder filled in from reference TRBV5-8 and TRBJ2-5): EAGVTQSPTHLIKTRGQQATLRCSPISGHTSVYWYQQALGLGLQFLLWYDEGEERNRGNFPPRFSGRQFPNYSSELNVNALELEDSALYLCASSSPGQQETQYFGPGTRLLVL.

This chain connects TRBV19 to TRBJ2-3, with D possibly matching TRBD2 (5 bases). CDR3 length: 18 residues. V was cut by 1 base and J by 5 bases, with 22 bases left in between. CDR1 is LNHDA and CDR2 is SQIVND in the germline V gene (reference sequence). The CDR3 DNA is TGTGCCAGTAGTATAGGCTTGGCTGGAGGCGTCAATGGAGATACGCAGTATTTT. Amino acids: CASSIGLAGGVNGDTQYF.

The J gene is TRBJ1-2, the V gene TRBV10-3, with TRBD1 matching 9 bases. The germline CDR1 and CDR2 sequences are ENHRY and SYGVKD. After removal of 2 bases from V and 8 bases from J, the junction contained 9 bases not matched to a gene. This CDR3 comprises 15 residues. DNA of the CDR3: TGTGCCATCAGTGAGCGGGGACAGGGAGTGTTGGGCTACACCTTC. This translates into CAISERGQGVLGYTF.

The rearrangement links TRBV13 to TRBJ2-7; D call uncertain. This CDR3 has 11 amino acids. V shed 2 bases and J shed 5 bases, with 4 bases lying between them. Germline assignment: CDR1 PRHDT and CDR2 FYEKMQ (reference sequence). CDR3 protein: CASSLYHEQYF. CDR3 coding DNA: TGTGCCAGCAGCTTATACCACGAGCAGTACTTC.

The chain employs TRBV7-9 and TRBJ2-7; D gene unclear. The CDR3 contains 13 residues. From germline, CDR1 is SEHNR and CDR2 FQNEAQ (reference sequence). V was trimmed by 1 base and J by 3 bases, leaving 7 bases between them. The CDR3 here is CASSLEWGYEQYF. The CDR3 coding sequence is TGTGCCAGCAGCTTAGAGTGGGGCTACGAGCAGTACTTC.

The CDR3 is CASSGTGKYNQPQHF. The CDR3 DNA reads TGTGCCAGTAGCGGGACAGGGAAGTACAATCAGCCCCAGCATTTT. This rearrangement joins TRBV19 to TRBJ1-5; 9 bases map to TRBD1. This CDR3 is 15 amino acids long. The V gene end was trimmed by 6 bases and the J gene end by 3 bases; junction bases not matched to a gene: 6. CDR1 and CDR2 from the germline V gene are LNHDA and SQIVND (reference sequence).

A note on this clone: An end of the junction differs from the germline gene, which may be a read error. The chain recombines TRBV11-2 with TRBJ2-3; 9 bases are shared with TRBD2. Germline V CDR1 and CDR2: SGHAT, FQNNGV. CDR3 length: 14 residues. CDR3 region: CTSSPRLAVDTQYF. Here the CDR3 DNA reads TGTACCAGCAGCCCTCGACTAGCGGTAGATACGCAGTATTTT.

The CDR3 loop is CASSLPYEQYF. The CDR3 DNA sequence: TGTGCCAGCAGCTTACCCTACGAGCAGTACTTC. V and J are TRBV11-2 and TRBJ2-7; the D is unclear. V lost 2 bases and J lost 2, with 1 base in between. The CDR3 length is 11 residues. From germline, CDR1 is SGHAT and CDR2 FQNNGV.

This chain uses TRBV27 with TRBJ2-7, with D tentatively TRBD2 (6 bases). Trimming removed 5 bases at V and 0 bases at J, with 17 bases between. The CDR3 is 16 residues long. CDR1 and CDR2 from the germline V gene are MNHEY and SMNVEV (reference sequence). The CDR3 sequence: CASSLSLARSSYEQYF. The CDR3 coding sequence is TGTGCCAGCAGTCTTTCCCTAGCGCGTAGCTCCTACGAGCAGTACTTC.

V usage is TRBV30 and J usage is TRBJ1-1, with D possibly matching TRBD1 (6 bases). Germline-derived CDR1 and CDR2 are GTSNPN and SVGIG (reference sequence). Between the trimmed V and J ends, which lost 0 bases and 5 bases, there was a span of 10 bases. CDR3 length equals 13 residues. The CDR3 here is CAWSVQGRTEAFF. For the CDR3, the DNA is TGTGCCTGGAGTGTACAGGGTCGGACTGAAGCTTTCTTT.

The rearrangement uses TRBV27 and TRBJ2-5; 8 nucleotides align to TRBD2. This CDR3 contains 13 residues. Looked up from germline, CDR1 is MNHEY and CDR2 is SMNVEV (reference sequence). V was pared by 6 bases and J by 2 bases, with 2 bases of the junction left unmatched. The CDR3: CASRPSGQETQYF. CDR3 coding DNA: TGTGCCAGCAGACCTAGCGGGCAAGAGACCCAGTACTTC.

The rearrangement uses TRBV10-3 and TRBJ2-2, with a weak D call TRBD2 (5 bases). CDR1 and CDR2 (germline): ENHRY, SYGVKD. The CDR3 extends over 15 amino acids. The V end was cut by 5 bases, the J end by 10 bases, with 20 bases between. The CDR3 spells CAISPGNPPQEELFF. CDR3 coding DNA: TGTGCCATCAGTCCGGGAAATCCTCCTCAAGAGGAGCTGTTTTTT.

The rearrangement uses TRBV6-5 and TRBJ1-5; 10 bases are a match to TRBD1. The CDR3 has 15 amino acids. The germline V gene encodes CDR1 MNHEY and CDR2 SVGAGI. The junction had 0 bases not matched to a gene; V was cut back by 2 bases and J by 2 bases. In DNA, the CDR3 is TGTGCCAGCAGTTACGGGACAGGGGGCAATCAGCCCCAGCATTTT. This encodes CASSYGTGGNQPQHF.

The J gene is TRBJ2-5, the V gene TRBV10-2; D assignment may be TRBD1 or TRBD2 (5 bases each). CDR1 and CDR2 from the germline V gene are WSHSY and SAAADI. The V end was cut by 2 bases, the J end by 0 bases, with 19 bases between. CDR3 length equals 18 residues. CDR3 coding DNA: TGCGCCAGCAGTGAGACCATCGGGGCAGCCCTTTACCAAGAGACCCAGTACTTC. Translating gives CASSETIGAALYQETQYF.

The rearrangement joins TRBV19 to TRBJ2-7, with 9 bases fitting TRBD2. Germline CDR1 LNHDA, CDR2 SQIVND (reference sequence). This CDR3 region has 14 residues. V lost 4 bases and J lost 4; bases outside the gene matches: 5. CDR3 bases: TGTGCCAGTAGTAGGCTAGCGGGGCAATACGAGCAGTACTTC. Translation: CASSRLAGQYEQYF. The entire variable domain, with the rest obtained from reference TRBV19 and TRBJ2-7, is as follows: DGGITQSPKYLFRKEGQNVTLSCEQNLNHDAMYWYRQDPGQGLRLIYYSQIVNDFQKGDIAEGYSVSREKKESFPLTVTSAQKNPTAFYLCASSRLAGQYEQYFGPGTRLTVT.

V is TRBV6-6 and J is TRBJ1-3; D is undetermined. Germline V lookup: CDR1 MNHNY, CDR2 SVGAGI (reference sequence). The CDR3 contains 16 residues. V was clipped by 1 base and J by 0 bases, with 10 bases between them. The CDR3 sequence is CASSYLGRYSGNTIYF. Here the CDR3 DNA reads TGTGCCAGCAGTTACTTGGGCCGATACTCTGGAAACACCATATATTTT.

V is TRBV6-6 and J is TRBJ1-4; 8 nucleotides agree with TRBD1. CDR1 is MNHNY, CDR2 SVGAGI, per germline (reference sequence). The CDR3 loop spans 16 amino acids. Trimming cost V 1 base and J 4 bases; bases outside gene matches: 5. CDR3 nucleotide sequence: TGTGCCAGCAGTTACTTACGACAGGGGAGTAATGAAAAACTGTTTTTT. Translation: CASSYLRQGSNEKLFF.

This clone was counted a few times. This chain links TRBV7-2 with TRBJ2-7, with a weak D call TRBD2 (5 bases). V shed 5 bases and J shed 0 bases, with 14 bases lying between them. Germline-derived CDR1 and CDR2 are SGHTA and FQGNSA. The CDR3 covers 15 residues. This chain's CDR3 is CASSTLRTGSYEQYF. CDR3 bases: TGTGCCAGCAGCACGCTTAGGACTGGCTCCTACGAGCAGTACTTC.